This TCR beta chain was recorded in a study of blood T cell repertoires in COVID-19. Study at large: The samples span acute and convalescent COVID-19 from the United States, Italy and Spain. T cells, B-cell-depleted T cells, or PBMCs supplied cDNA or gDNA.

Trimming removed 6 bases from V and 3 bases from J, with 12 bases in between. Germline CDR1 and CDR2: MNHEY and SVGAGI. This CDR3 has 13 amino acids. The assay was immunoSEQ multiplex PCR, and TCRdb's table has in-frame clones only and misses some. The table has fewer than 45,000 clones, under 85% seen once; the top ten hold 30% to 35%. Sample: peripheral blood. The source is an elderly woman with acute or convalescent COVID-19. The chain couples TRBV6-5 to TRBJ2-7; TRBD2 is a possible D gene (6 bases). CDR3 amino acids: CASSAGSGYEQYF. CDR3 nucleotide sequence: TGTGCCAGCAGCGCGGGGTCGGGCTACGAGCAGTACTTC.